The sample holds one count of the clone carrying this TCR beta chain. CDR3 length: 16 residues. Germline assignment: CDR1 SGHRS and CDR2 YFSETQ. V was clipped by 0 bases and J by 4 bases; unmatched bases: 9. This sample was included in a study of T cells and copy number aberrations in small-cell lung cancer. TCRdb keeps only in-frame clones here, not all; method: immunoSEQ multiplex PCR. The sample contains just over 2,500 clones, 82% of which appear only once. All donors had upfront surgery, without preoperative chemotherapy or radiotherapy, and never received immunotherapy. The sample comprised normal tissue next to the tumor. This sequence joins TRBV5-1 and TRBJ1-2; 7 positions agree with TRBD1. The sequence was obtained from a man aged 70-80 years with small cell lung cancer. The CDR3 spells CASSLGGPGQSYGYTF. The CDR3 DNA sequence: TGCGCCAGCAGCTTGGGGGGGCCGGGACAGTCCTATGGCTACACCTTC.